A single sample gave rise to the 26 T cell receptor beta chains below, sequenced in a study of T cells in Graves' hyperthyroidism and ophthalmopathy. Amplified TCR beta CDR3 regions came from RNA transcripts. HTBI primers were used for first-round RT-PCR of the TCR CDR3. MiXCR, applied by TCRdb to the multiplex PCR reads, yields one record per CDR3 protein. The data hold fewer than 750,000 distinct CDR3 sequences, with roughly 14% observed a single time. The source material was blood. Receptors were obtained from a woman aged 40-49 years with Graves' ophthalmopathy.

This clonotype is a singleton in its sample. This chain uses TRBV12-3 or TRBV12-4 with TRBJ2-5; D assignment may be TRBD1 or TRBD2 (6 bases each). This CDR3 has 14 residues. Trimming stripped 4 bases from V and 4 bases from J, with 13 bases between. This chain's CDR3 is CASSWGALRETQYF. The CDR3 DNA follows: TGTGCCAGCAGTTGGGGGGCTTTAAGAGAGACCCAGTACTTC.

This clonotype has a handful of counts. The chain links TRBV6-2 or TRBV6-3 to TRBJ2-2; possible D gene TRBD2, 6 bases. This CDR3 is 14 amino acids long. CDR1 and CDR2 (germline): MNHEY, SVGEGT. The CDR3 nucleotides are TGTGCTTCGGCCCCGGGACTCCAGACCGGGGAGCTGTTTTTT. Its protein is CASAPGLQTGELFF.

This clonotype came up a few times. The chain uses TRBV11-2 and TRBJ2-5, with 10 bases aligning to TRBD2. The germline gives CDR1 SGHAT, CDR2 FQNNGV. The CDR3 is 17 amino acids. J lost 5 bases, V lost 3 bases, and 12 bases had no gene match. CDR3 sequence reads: CASSFGYLAGGKETQYF. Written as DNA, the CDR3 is TGTGCCAGCAGCTTCGGTTACTTAGCGGGAGGAAAGGAGACCCAGTACTTC.

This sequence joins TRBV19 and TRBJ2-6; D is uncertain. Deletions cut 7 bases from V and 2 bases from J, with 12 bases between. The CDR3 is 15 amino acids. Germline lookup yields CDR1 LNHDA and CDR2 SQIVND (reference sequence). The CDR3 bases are TGTGCCAGTACCCACAGATCCCCTGGGGCCAACGTCCTGACTTTC. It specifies CASTHRSPGANVLTF.

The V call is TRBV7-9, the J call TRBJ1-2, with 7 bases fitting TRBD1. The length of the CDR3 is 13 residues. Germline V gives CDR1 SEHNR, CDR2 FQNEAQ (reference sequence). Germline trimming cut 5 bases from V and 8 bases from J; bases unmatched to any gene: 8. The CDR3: CASSEQETGGYTF. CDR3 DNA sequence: TGTGCCAGCAGCGAACAAGAGACAGGGGGCTACACCTTC. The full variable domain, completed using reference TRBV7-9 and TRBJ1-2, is DTGVSQNPRHKITKRGQNVTFRCDPISEHNRLYWYRQTLGQGPEFLTYFQNEAQLEKSRLLSDRFSAERPKGSFSTLEIQRTEQGDSAMYLCASSEQETGGYTFGSGTRLTVV.

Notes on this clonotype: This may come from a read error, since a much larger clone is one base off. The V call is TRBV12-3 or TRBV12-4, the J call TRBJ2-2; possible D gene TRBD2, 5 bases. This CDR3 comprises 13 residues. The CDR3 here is CASSLRSTGELLF. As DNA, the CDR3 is TGTGCCAGCAGTTTAAGGAGCACCGGGGAGCTGCTTTTT.

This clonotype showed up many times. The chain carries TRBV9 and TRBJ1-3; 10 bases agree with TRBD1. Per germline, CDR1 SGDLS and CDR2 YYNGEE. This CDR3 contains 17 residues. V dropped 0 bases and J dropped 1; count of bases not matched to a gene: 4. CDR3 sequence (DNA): TGTGCCAGCAGCGTAGTGGGACAGGGGACGTCTGGAAACACCATATATTTT. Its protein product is CASSVVGQGTSGNTIYF.

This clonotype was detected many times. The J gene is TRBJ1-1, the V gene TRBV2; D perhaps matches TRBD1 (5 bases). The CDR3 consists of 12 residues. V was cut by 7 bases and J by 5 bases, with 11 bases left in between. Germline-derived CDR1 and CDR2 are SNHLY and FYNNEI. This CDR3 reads CASKYEGTEAFF. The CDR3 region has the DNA TGTGCCAGCAAATACGAGGGGACTGAAGCTTTCTTT.

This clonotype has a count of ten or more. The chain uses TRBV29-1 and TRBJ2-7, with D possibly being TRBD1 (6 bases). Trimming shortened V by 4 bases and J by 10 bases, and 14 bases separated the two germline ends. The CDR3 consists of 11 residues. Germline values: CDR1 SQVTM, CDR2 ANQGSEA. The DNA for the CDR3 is TGCAGCGTTGGGGCAGGGGATCTTCAGTACTTC. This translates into CSVGAGDLQYF.

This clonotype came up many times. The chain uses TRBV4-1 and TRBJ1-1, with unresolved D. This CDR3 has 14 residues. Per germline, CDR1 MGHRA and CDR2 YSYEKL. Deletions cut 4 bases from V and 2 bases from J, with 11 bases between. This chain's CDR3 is CASSLRTVNTEAFF. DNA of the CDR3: TGCGCCAGCAGCCTCCGGACGGTTAACACTGAAGCTTTCTTT.

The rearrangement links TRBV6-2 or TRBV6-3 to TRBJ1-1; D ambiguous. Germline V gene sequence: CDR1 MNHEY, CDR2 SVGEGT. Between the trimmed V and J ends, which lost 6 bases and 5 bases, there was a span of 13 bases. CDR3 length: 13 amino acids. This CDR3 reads CASSQERRTEAFF. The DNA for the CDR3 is TGTGCCAGCAGCCAGGAAAGGAGGACTGAAGCTTTCTTT.

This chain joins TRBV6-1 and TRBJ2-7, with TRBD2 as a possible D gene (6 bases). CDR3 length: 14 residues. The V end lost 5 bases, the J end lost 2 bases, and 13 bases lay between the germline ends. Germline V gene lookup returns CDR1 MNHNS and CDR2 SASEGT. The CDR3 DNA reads TGTGCCAGCAGTCGGGGACTTCAGCCCTACGAGCAGTACTTC. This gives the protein CASSRGLQPYEQYF.

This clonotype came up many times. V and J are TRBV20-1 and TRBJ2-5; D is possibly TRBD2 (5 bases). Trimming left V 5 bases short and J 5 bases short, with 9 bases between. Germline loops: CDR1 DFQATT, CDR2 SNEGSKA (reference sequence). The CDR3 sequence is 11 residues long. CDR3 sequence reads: CSAGERETQYF. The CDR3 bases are TGCAGTGCTGGGGAGCGGGAGACCCAGTACTTC.

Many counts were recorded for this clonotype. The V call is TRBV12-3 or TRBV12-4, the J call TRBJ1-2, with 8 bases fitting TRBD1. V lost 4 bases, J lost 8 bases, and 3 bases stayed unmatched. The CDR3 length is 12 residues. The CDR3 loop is CASSWDRSGYTF. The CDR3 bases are TGTGCCAGCAGTTGGGACAGGTCCGGCTACACCTTC.

The CDR3 DNA is TGTGCCATCAGCCCCCGGTGGGTTGGTGCTGGGGCCAACGTCCTGACTTTC. Residues: CAISPRWVGAGANVLTF. The chain carries TRBV10-3 and TRBJ2-6, with no clear D. Trimming shortened V by 6 bases and J by 2 bases, and 17 bases separated the two germline ends. This CDR3 has 17 residues. Germline CDR1 reads ENHRY; CDR2 reads SYGVKD.

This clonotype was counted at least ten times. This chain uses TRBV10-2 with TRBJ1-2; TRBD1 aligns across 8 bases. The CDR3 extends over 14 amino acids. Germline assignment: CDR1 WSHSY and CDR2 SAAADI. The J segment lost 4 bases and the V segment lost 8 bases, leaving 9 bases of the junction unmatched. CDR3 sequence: CASGRQGIFYGYTF. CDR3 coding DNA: TGCGCCAGCGGAAGACAGGGGATCTTCTATGGCTACACCTTC.

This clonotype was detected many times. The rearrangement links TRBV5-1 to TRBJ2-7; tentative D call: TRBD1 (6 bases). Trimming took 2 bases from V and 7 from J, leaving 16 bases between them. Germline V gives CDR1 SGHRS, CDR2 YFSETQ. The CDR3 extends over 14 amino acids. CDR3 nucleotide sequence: TGCGCCAGCAGCTTAGAGGGACGTCAGGGGGAGCAGTACTTC. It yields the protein CASSLEGRQGEQYF.

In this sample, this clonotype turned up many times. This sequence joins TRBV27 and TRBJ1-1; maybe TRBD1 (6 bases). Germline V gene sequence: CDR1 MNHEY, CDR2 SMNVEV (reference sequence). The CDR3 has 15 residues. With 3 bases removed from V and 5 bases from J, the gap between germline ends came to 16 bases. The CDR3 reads CASSLDLTGKTEAFF. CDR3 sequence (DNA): TGTGCCAGCAGTTTGGACCTTACAGGGAAGACTGAAGCTTTCTTT.

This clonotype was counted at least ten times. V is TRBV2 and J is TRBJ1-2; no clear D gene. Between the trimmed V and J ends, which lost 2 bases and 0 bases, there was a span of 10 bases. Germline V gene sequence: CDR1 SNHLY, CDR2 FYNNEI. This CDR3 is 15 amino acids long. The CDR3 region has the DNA TGTGCCAGCAGTGAACCCCGGGAAGCTAACTATGGCTACACCTTC. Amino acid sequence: CASSEPREANYGYTF.

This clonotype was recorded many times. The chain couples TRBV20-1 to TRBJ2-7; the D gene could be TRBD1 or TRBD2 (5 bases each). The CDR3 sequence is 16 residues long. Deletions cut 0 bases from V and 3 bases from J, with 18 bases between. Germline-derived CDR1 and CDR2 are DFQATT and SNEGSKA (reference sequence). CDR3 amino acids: CSARDGARERDYEQYF. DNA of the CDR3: TGCAGTGCTAGAGACGGGGCCAGGGAAAGGGACTACGAGCAGTACTTC.

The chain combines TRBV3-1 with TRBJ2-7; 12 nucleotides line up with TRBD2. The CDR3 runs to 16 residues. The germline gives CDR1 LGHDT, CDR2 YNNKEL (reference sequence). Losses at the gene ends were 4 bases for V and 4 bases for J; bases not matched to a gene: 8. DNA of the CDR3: TGTGCCAGCAGCCCCCTGACTAGCGGGAGCCGATACGAGCAGTACTTC. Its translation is CASSPLTSGSRYEQYF.

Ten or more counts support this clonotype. DNA for the CDR3: TGTGCCAGCAGTGCCGGGGAAGGCTTCTCCTACGAGCAGTACTTC. Amino acids: CASSAGEGFSYEQYF. The chain combines TRBV2 with TRBJ2-7, with D tentatively TRBD2 (5 bases). Trimming pared 4 bases from V and 0 bases from J, leaving 13 bases between. Germline CDR1 is SNHLY and CDR2 is FYNNEI. This CDR3 has 15 residues.

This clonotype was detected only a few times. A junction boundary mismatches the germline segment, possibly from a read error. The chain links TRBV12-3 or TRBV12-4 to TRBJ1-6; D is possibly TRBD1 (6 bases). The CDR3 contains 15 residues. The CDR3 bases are TGTGCCAGCAGTAATGGGGGACAAAATAATCCACCCCTCCACTTT. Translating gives CASSNGGQNNPPLHF.

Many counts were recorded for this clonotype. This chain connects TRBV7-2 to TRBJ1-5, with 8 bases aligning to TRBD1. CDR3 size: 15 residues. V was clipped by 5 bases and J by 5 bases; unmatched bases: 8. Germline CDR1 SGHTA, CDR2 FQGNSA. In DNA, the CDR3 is TGTGCCAGCAGCCCCGACAGGGGATCGGATCAGCCCCAGCATTTT. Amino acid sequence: CASSPDRGSDQPQHF.

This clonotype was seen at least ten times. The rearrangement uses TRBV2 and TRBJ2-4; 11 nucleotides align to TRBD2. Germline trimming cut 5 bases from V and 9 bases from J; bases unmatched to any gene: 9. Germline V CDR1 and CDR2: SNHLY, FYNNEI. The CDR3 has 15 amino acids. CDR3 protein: CASSPLAGGYSIQYF. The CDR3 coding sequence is TGTGCCAGCAGTCCCCTAGCGGGAGGCTACAGCATTCAGTACTTC.

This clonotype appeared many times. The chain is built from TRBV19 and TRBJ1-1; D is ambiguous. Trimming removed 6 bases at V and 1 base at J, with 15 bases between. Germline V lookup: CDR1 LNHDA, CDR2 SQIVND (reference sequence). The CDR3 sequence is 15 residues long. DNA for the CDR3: TGTGCCAGTAGCTCACGGGCCGCAAGGAACACTGAAGCTTTCTTT. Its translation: CASSSRAARNTEAFF.